One and the same sample provided the 10 T cell receptor beta chains below, sequenced in a study of shared clonotypes between healthy human individuals. Using immunoSEQ multiplex PCR, the repertoire was profiled, and TCRdb retains in-frame clones only, with some absent. The data show 2.5 million or so clones, approximately 92% seen once. The sample taken for sequencing was naive CD4+ T cells sorted from blood. Subset in this sample: CD45RA+ positively selected. These receptors all come from a man in his late teens or twenties in good health.

The chain uses TRBV6-5 and TRBJ2-2; 8 nucleotides line up with TRBD1. The CDR3 extends over 15 amino acids. The germline V gene encodes CDR1 MNHEY and CDR2 SVGAGI. V dropped 6 bases and J dropped 4; count of bases not matched to a gene: 7. The CDR3: CASSHQGAGTGELFF. CDR3 DNA sequence: TGTGCCAGCAGCCACCAGGGGGCAGGCACCGGGGAGCTGTTTTTT.

This chain joins TRBV5-1 and TRBJ2-2, with 8 bases lining up with TRBD1. This CDR3 contains 14 residues. V was clipped by 4 bases and J by 4 bases; unmatched bases: 3. Germline loops: CDR1 SGHRS, CDR2 YFSETQ. Here the CDR3 reads CASSPDRVTGELFF. The CDR3 nucleotides read TGCGCCAGCAGCCCGGACAGGGTCACCGGGGAGCTGTTTTTT.

The V and J genes are TRBV10-2 and TRBJ2-7, with a tentative D call TRBD1 (5 bases). The CDR3 covers 14 residues. The ends were cut back, 3 bases at V and 5 bases at J, with 14 bases in the middle. Germline V gene data show CDR1 as WSHSY and CDR2 as SAAADI. This CDR3 is CASSEGVIQHEQYF. In DNA, the CDR3 is TGCGCCAGCAGTGAAGGGGTAATTCAGCACGAGCAGTACTTC.

For this clone: Other DNA sequences in the same sample also yield this CDR3. The chain joins TRBV2 to TRBJ2-3; no firm D call. Trimming took off 1 base at V and 3 bases at J, with 5 bases between the two ends. Germline assignment: CDR1 SNHLY and CDR2 FYNNEI. CDR3 length: 13 amino acids. CDR3 coding DNA: TGTGCCAGCAGTGAAGGACCAACAGATACGCAGTATTTT. It encodes CASSEGPTDTQYF.

J is TRBJ2-7 and V is TRBV7-9; the match to TRBD2 covers 10 bases. CDR1 is SEHNR, CDR2 FQNEAQ, per germline (reference sequence). Trimming took 4 bases from V and 6 from J; bases not matched to a gene: 6. The CDR3 runs 14 residues. The DNA of the CDR3 is TGTGCCAGCAGCTCCAGCGGGGGGGAGGTCGAGCAGTACTTC. Protein product: CASSSSGGEVEQYF.

The chain links TRBV7-9 to TRBJ2-5, with D perhaps TRBD2 (5 bases). The germline CDR1 and CDR2 sequences are SEHNR and FQNEAQ (reference sequence). The CDR3 runs to 15 residues. V lost 5 bases to trimming and J lost 4 bases, with 17 bases between them. In DNA form, the CDR3 reads TGTGCCAGCAGCGAGTGGCTAGCCCAAAGAGAGACCCAGTACTTC. Amino acids: CASSEWLAQRETQYF. Complete variable domain (other parts from reference TRBV7-9 and TRBJ2-5): DTGVSQNPRHKITKRGQNVTFRCDPISEHNRLYWYRQTLGQGPEFLTYFQNEAQLEKSRLLSDRFSAERPKGSFSTLEIQRTEQGDSAMYLCASSEWLAQRETQYFGPGTRLLVL.

The genes are TRBV6-6 and TRBJ1-6, with 10 positions matching TRBD1. Germline-derived CDR1 and CDR2 are MNHNY and SVGAGI (reference sequence). V shed 5 bases, J shed 3 bases, and the junction held 4 bases outside the gene matches. The CDR3 has 16 amino acids. CDR3 protein: CASSPGTGVYNSPLHF. Written as DNA, the CDR3 is TGTGCCAGCAGTCCTGGGACAGGGGTCTATAATTCACCCCTCCACTTT.

The genes are TRBV7-2 and TRBJ2-1; D gene ambiguous. Looked up from germline, CDR1 is SGHTA and CDR2 is FQGNSA. The CDR3 runs to 15 residues. The V gene lost 1 base and the J gene lost 0 bases, with 7 bases spanning the gap. CDR3 DNA sequence: TGTGCCAGCAGCTTAGGACCCTACTCCTACAATGAGCAGTTCTTC. Its translation: CASSLGPYSYNEQFF.

The V and J genes are TRBV21-1 and TRBJ2-2; TRBD1 reflects the table's D call only, with no check against the DNA. TRBV21-1 is termed a pseudogene. This CDR3 is 14 amino acids long. The CDR3 region is CASSRGQNTGELFF. The CDR3 DNA is TGTGCCAGCAGCCGTGGACAGAACACCGGGGAGCTGTTTTTT.

The chain is built from TRBV5-1 and TRBJ1-2, with 7 positions matching TRBD1. This CDR3 is 17 amino acids long. The germline gives CDR1 SGHRS, CDR2 YFSETQ. The trim removed 1 base at V and 4 bases at J, leaving 13 bases unmatched. The CDR3 DNA follows: TGCGCCAGCAGCTTGTCCCCGAATACAGGGGTTAGCTATGGCTACACCTTC. Translating gives CASSLSPNTGVSYGYTF.